This TCR beta chain was profiled in a study of blood T cell repertoires in COVID-19. Study-level information: From the United States, Italy and Spain came samples of acute and convalescent COVID-19. From T cells, B-cell-depleted T cells, or PBMCs came the material, which was cDNA or gDNA.

Profiled with immunoSEQ multiplex PCR; TCRdb holds only in-frame clones, not every one. The sample contains roughly 300,000 clones, 83% of which appear only once. Germline V gene data show CDR1 as SGDLS and CDR2 as YYNGEE. The CDR3 has 15 amino acids. J was trimmed by 6 bases and V by 2 bases; bases with no gene match: 1. This chain links TRBV9 with TRBJ2-3, with 15 nucleotides matching TRBD2. The source is a woman between 50 and 59 years old who had recovered from COVID-19. The source material was peripheral blood. CDR3 amino acids: CASSVGTSGRDTQYF. For the CDR3, the DNA is TGTGCCAGCAGCGTCGGGACTAGCGGGAGGGATACGCAGTATTTT.